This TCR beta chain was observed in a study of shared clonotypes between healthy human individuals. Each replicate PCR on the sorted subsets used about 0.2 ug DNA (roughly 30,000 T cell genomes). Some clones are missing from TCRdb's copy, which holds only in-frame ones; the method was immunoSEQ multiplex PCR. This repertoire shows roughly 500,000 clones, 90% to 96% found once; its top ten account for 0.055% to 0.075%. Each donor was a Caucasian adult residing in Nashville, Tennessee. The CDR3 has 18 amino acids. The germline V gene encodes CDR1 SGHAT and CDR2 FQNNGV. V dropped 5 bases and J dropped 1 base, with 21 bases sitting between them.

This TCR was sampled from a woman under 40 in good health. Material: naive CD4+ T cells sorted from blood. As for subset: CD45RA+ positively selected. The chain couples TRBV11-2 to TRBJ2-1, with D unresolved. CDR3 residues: CASSGRAFFVGSYNEQFF. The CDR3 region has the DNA TGTGCCAGCAGCGGACGGGCCTTCTTTGTCGGGTCCTACAATGAGCAGTTCTTC. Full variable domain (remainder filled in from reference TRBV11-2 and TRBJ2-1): EAGVAQSPRYKIIEKRQSVAFWCNPISGHATLYWYQQILGQGPKLLIQFQNNGVVDDSQLPKDRFSAERLKGVDSTLKIQPAKLEDSAVYLCASSGRAFFVGSYNEQFFGPGTRLTVL.